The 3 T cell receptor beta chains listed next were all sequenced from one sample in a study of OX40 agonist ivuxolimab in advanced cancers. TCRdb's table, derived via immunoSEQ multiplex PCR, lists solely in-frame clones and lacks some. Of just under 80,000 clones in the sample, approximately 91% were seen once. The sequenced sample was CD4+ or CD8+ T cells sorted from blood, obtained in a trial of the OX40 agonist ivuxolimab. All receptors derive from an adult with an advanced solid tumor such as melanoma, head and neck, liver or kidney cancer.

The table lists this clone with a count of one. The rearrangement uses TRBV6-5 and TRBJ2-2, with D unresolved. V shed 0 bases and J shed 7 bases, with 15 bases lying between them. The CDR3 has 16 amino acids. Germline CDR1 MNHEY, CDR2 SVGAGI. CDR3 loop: CASSYSGRNRGGELFF. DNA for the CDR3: TGTGCCAGCAGTTACTCGGGCAGGAACCGAGGCGGGGAGCTGTTTTTT.

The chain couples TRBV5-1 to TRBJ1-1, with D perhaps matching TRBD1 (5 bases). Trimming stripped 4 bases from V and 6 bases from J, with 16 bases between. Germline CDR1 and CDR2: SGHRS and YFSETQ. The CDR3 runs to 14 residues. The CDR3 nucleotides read TGCGCCAGCAGCCAGAGCCAGGGTAGCGCTGAAGCTTTCTTT. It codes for CASSQSQGSAEAFF.

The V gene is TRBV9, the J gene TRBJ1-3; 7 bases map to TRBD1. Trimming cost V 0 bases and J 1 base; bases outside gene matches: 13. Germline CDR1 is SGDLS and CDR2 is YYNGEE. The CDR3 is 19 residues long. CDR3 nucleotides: TGTGCCAGCAGCGTAGGGATGGGATACAGGGGTTTGTCTGGAAACACCATATATTTT. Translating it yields CASSVGMGYRGLSGNTIYF.